Each of the 26 T cell receptor beta chains below was sequenced from the same sample in a study of cytomegalovirus exposure and HLA in healthy donors. The PCR ran on 60 Vbeta and 13 Jbeta primers. Repertoires were generated with immunoSEQ multiplex PCR, while TCRdb's copy carries only in-frame clones and drops some. The table has about 150,000 clones, 60% to 75% seen once; the top ten hold over 2.5%. The material sequenced was PBMCs. The receptors stem from a man in his late teens or twenties in good health and CMV-seronegative.

The table lists this clone with a few counts. Other DNA sequences of this sample code for an identical CDR3. V usage is TRBV7-2 and J usage is TRBJ1-1; TRBD1 matches 11 bases. J gave up 4 bases and V 1 base, and 2 bases lay outside the gene matches. Germline-derived CDR1 and CDR2 are SGHTA and FQGNSA. CDR3 length: 15 residues. The CDR3 nucleotides read TGTGCCAGCAGCTTAGTCGGGACAGGGGGCACTGAAGCTTTCTTT. Amino acid sequence: CASSLVGTGGTEAFF.

The V call is TRBV5-1, the J call TRBJ2-2; 7 bases are shared with TRBD1. The CDR3 loop spans 14 amino acids. The V gene's germline CDR1 is SGHRS and CDR2 YFSETQ. Trimming removed 4 bases from V and 7 bases from J; junction bases left unmatched: 7. CDR3 in amino acids: CASSTDREGGELFF. DNA of the CDR3: TGCGCCAGCAGCACCGACAGGGAAGGCGGGGAGCTGTTTTTT.

V and J are TRBV7-2 and TRBJ1-5, with D unresolved. V dropped 8 bases and J dropped 7 bases, with 12 bases sitting between them. There are 12 residues in the CDR3. From germline, CDR1 is SGHTA and CDR2 FQGNSA. The DNA of the CDR3 is TGTGCCAGCTTACATCCTGGCCAGCCCCAGCATTTT. It specifies CASLHPGQPQHF.

The chain is built from TRBV18 and TRBJ2-2; 9 bases line up with TRBD1. V gave up 1 base and J gave up 1 base; unmatched junction bases: 4. Germline CDR1 and CDR2: KGHSH and LQKENI. This CDR3 region has 17 residues. The CDR3: CASSPRTGQGNTGELFF. DNA of the CDR3: TGTGCCAGCTCACCACGGACGGGACAGGGGAACACCGGGGAGCTGTTTTTT. The variable domain in full, completed from reference TRBV18 and TRBJ2-2, reads NAGVMQNPRHLVRRRGQEARLRCSPMKGHSHVYWYRQLPEEGLKFMVYLQKENIIDESGMPKERFSAEFPKEGPSILRIQQVVRGDSAAYFCASSPRTGQGNTGELFFGEGSRLTVL.

This chain joins TRBV6-1 and TRBJ1-5; D ambiguous. In germline, CDR1 is MNHNS, CDR2 SASEGT. The CDR3 is 15 residues long. V was shortened by 7 bases and J by 3 bases, with 16 bases between the two germline ends. In DNA form, the CDR3 reads TGTGCCAGCAAGCCGGGTCCCGGTCTCAATCAGCCCCAGCATTTT. Amino acid sequence: CASKPGPGLNQPQHF.

This clone came up a few times. This chain links TRBV7-2 with TRBJ2-2, with 11 positions matching TRBD2. V trimming: 3 bases; J trimming: 1 base; junction bases outside the gene matches: 1. This CDR3 comprises 16 residues. Germline V gene data show CDR1 as SGHTA and CDR2 as FQGNSA. CDR3: CASSFLAGGNTGELFF. In DNA, the CDR3 is TGTGCCAGCAGCTTTCTAGCGGGGGGGAACACCGGGGAGCTGTTTTTT.

CDR3 residues: CASSQDGAGRHTGELFF. In nucleotides, the CDR3 is TGCGCCAGCAGCCAAGATGGTGCAGGCCGACACACCGGGGAGCTGTTTTTT. The V call is TRBV4-3, the J call TRBJ2-2, with D hard to call. With 0 bases removed from V and 3 bases from J, the gap between germline ends came to 14 bases. CDR3 length equals 17 residues. The germline V gene encodes CDR1 LGHNA and CDR2 YSLEER.

V is TRBV11-1 and J is TRBJ2-1; 10 positions match TRBD1. After removal of 5 bases from V and 4 bases from J, the junction contained 8 bases not matched to a gene. CDR3 size: 16 residues. The germline V gene encodes CDR1 SGHAT and CDR2 FQDESV (reference sequence). The CDR3 reads CASSPRDRGLYNEQFF. CDR3 bases: TGTGCCAGCAGCCCCCGGGACAGGGGCCTTTACAATGAGCAGTTCTTC.

J is TRBJ2-1 and V is TRBV9; 9 bases fit TRBD1. Germline V gene data show CDR1 as SGDLS and CDR2 as YYNGEE. The CDR3 loop spans 14 amino acids. V dropped 4 bases and J dropped 2; count of bases not matched to a gene: 1. The CDR3 region is CASSRQGAYNEQFF. CDR3 DNA sequence: TGTGCCAGCAGCCGACAGGGGGCCTACAATGAGCAGTTCTTC.

This clone was seen a single time. The chain is built from TRBV2 and TRBJ1-4; possible D gene TRBD1, 5 bases. Between the trimmed V and J ends, which lost 3 bases and 7 bases, there was a span of 18 bases. The CDR3 length is 16 residues. Germline lookup yields CDR1 SNHLY and CDR2 FYNNEI. The CDR3 sequence: CASSDGGRGGGEKLFF. DNA for the CDR3: TGTGCCAGCAGTGATGGGGGACGGGGAGGAGGTGAAAAACTGTTTTTT.

The chain links TRBV2 to TRBJ2-7; D unclear. Germline V gene data show CDR1 as SNHLY and CDR2 as FYNNEI. The CDR3 spans 13 residues. V shed 4 bases and J shed 0 bases, with 7 bases lying between them. CDR3 sequence reads: CASSATGSYEQYF. For the CDR3, the DNA is TGTGCCAGCAGTGCTACGGGCTCCTACGAGCAGTACTTC.

The chain combines TRBV28 with TRBJ2-3; 7 nucleotides agree with TRBD1. Germline CDR1 is MDHEN and CDR2 is SYDVKM. Unmatched junction bases numbered 15, after V lost 2 bases and J lost 4 bases. This CDR3 is built from 18 residues. CDR3 sequence: CASSLPPRGQKVADTQYF. In DNA, the CDR3 is TGTGCCAGCAGTTTACCCCCTAGGGGACAGAAGGTCGCAGATACGCAGTATTTT.

This rearrangement joins TRBV27 to TRBJ1-1, with TRBD1 as a possible D gene (6 bases). This CDR3 has 14 residues. V was shortened by 5 bases and J by 1 base, with 11 bases between the two germline ends. In germline, CDR1 is MNHEY, CDR2 SMNVEV (reference sequence). Written as DNA, the CDR3 is TGTGCCAGCAGTCGCCCAGGGGCGAACACTGAAGCTTTCTTT. It encodes CASSRPGANTEAFF.

The V and J genes are TRBV5-1 and TRBJ1-2; D unclear. V lost 2 bases to trimming and J lost 3 bases, with 14 bases between them. The CDR3 consists of 15 residues. Per the germline V gene, CDR1 is SGHRS and CDR2 is YFSETQ. The CDR3 nucleotides read TGCGCCAGCAGCTTCGATTTAGTTACGGACTATGGCTACACCTTC. Amino acid sequence: CASSFDLVTDYGYTF.

This clone was seen just once. The chain links TRBV6-1 to TRBJ1-2; TRBD1 agrees at 11 bases. This CDR3 has 19 amino acids. Trimming removed 0 bases from V and 3 bases from J; junction bases left unmatched: 12. CDR1 and CDR2 from the germline V gene are MNHNS and SASEGT. DNA for the CDR3: TGTGCCAGCAGTGAAGCATTCGGGACAGGGGGTCGTACGGACTATGGCTACACCTTC. This translates into CASSEAFGTGGRTDYGYTF.

The CDR3 region has the DNA TGTGCCAGCATCCGGAGGACTCACTACAATGAGCAGTTCTTC. Protein product: CASIRRTHYNEQFF. The chain carries TRBV5-6 and TRBJ2-1; the D gene is possibly TRBD2 (5 bases). Trimming removed 6 bases from V and 3 bases from J, with 13 bases in between. This CDR3 has 14 residues. Germline CDR1 SGHDT, CDR2 YYEEEE.

The rearrangement joins TRBV19 to TRBJ1-2; 8 bases align to TRBD1. The CDR3 sequence is 13 residues long. Germline V lookup: CDR1 LNHDA, CDR2 SQIVND (reference sequence). V shed 8 bases, J shed 7 bases, and the junction held 9 bases outside the gene matches. The CDR3 DNA reads TGTGCCAGTCATCCCGGGACAGGAGTTGGCTACACCTTC. Its protein is CASHPGTGVGYTF.

The chain uses TRBV4-2 and TRBJ2-3; possibly TRBD1 for D (5 bases). Germline V CDR1 and CDR2: LGHNA, YNFKEQ. Trimming took 6 bases from V and 0 from J, leaving 25 bases between them. The CDR3 contains 19 residues. DNA for the CDR3: TGTGCCAGCAGGTTTGGGGCAGGTACCGAAATCACTAGCACAGATACGCAGTATTTT. This translates into CASRFGAGTEITSTDTQYF.

J is TRBJ2-5 and V is TRBV7-2; 8 bases line up with TRBD1. The germline gives CDR1 SGHTA, CDR2 FQGNSA. This CDR3 spans 13 amino acids. V dropped 3 bases and J dropped 11; count of bases not matched to a gene: 8. CDR3 in DNA: TGTGCCAGCAGCTTTGGACAGGGCCGGGAGCAGTACTTC. This codes for CASSFGQGREQYF. Based on the CDR3 plus reference TRBV7-2 and TRBJ2-5, the full variable domain is GAGVSQSPSNKVTEKGKDVELRCDPISGHTALYWYRQSLGQGLEFLIYFQGNSAPDKSGLPSDRFSAERTGGSVSTLTIQRTQQEDSAVYLCASSFGQGREQYFGPGTRLLVL.

The rearrangement joins TRBV6-5 to TRBJ1-1; weak D call: TRBD1 (6 bases). The CDR3 totals 13 residues. V was pared by 5 bases and J by 9 bases, with 16 bases between. Germline V gene data show CDR1 as MNHEY and CDR2 as SVGAGI. DNA for the CDR3: TGTGCCAGCAGTACAGGGATGGTACTTCAAGCTTTCTTT. Protein product: CASSTGMVLQAFF.

The V gene is TRBV5-1, the J gene TRBJ2-5, with a tentative D call TRBD2 (7 bases). V was trimmed by 7 bases and J by 4 bases, leaving 20 bases between them. The CDR3 runs 15 residues. Germline-derived CDR1 and CDR2 are SGHRS and YFSETQ. This CDR3 reads CASEVGGGVIETQYF. As DNA, the CDR3 is TGCGCCAGCGAGGTCGGAGGGGGGGTTATAGAGACCCAGTACTTC.

This rearrangement joins TRBV10-2 to TRBJ2-1; 7 bases align to TRBD1. V lost 3 bases and J lost 10; bases outside the gene matches: 6. CDR1 and CDR2 from the germline V gene are WSHSY and SAAADI. CDR3 size: 13 residues. CDR3 amino acids: CASSDGTEIEQFF. The DNA of the CDR3 is TGCGCCAGCAGTGATGGGACAGAGATCGAGCAGTTCTTC.

This clone was seen more than once but under ten times. This rearrangement joins TRBV6-5 to TRBJ2-7, with 9 bases that match TRBD1. Unmatched junction bases numbered 3, after V lost 0 bases and J lost 3 bases. CDR1 and CDR2 from the germline V gene are MNHEY and SVGAGI. The CDR3 covers 15 residues. The CDR3 DNA reads TGTGCCAGCAGTTACTCCTGGACAGGGGACTACGAGCAGTACTTC. It yields the protein CASSYSWTGDYEQYF.

This chain uses TRBV5-4 with TRBJ2-7; 7 bases agree with TRBD1. The V segment lost 0 bases and the J segment 1 base; nucleotides outside the gene matches: 4. Germline V lookup: CDR1 SGHNT, CDR2 YYREEE (reference sequence). There are 15 residues in the CDR3. DNA for the CDR3: TGTGCCAGCAGCTTGGCCAAACAGGGGTCCTACGAGCAGTACTTC. The encoded protein is CASSLAKQGSYEQYF.

This chain links TRBV6-5 with TRBJ2-3; TRBD1 might be the D (5 bases). Germline CDR1 MNHEY, CDR2 SVGAGI. This CDR3 comprises 15 residues. The V end was cut by 7 bases, the J end by 0 bases, with 14 bases between. DNA of the CDR3: TGTGCCAGCACCGAACAGGAATTTAGCACAGATACGCAGTATTTT. Translating gives CASTEQEFSTDTQYF.

This sequence joins TRBV4-2 and TRBJ2-3; tentatively, D is TRBD2 (7 bases). V lost 0 bases, J lost 4 bases, and 17 bases lay in between. From germline, CDR1 is LGHNA and CDR2 YNFKEQ. CDR3 length: 17 amino acids. The CDR3 sequence: CASSQDGGPTPADTQYF. The CDR3 DNA is TGTGCCAGCAGCCAAGACGGGGGGCCGACCCCCGCAGATACGCAGTATTTT.